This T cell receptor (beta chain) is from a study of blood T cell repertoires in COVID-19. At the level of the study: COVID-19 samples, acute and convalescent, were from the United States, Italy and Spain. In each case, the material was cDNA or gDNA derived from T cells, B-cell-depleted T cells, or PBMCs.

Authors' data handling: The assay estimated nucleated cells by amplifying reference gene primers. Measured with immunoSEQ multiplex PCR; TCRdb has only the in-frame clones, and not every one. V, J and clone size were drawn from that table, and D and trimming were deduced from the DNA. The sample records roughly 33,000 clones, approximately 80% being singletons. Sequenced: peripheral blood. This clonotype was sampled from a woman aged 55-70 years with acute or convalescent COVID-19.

CDR3 nucleotides: TGTGCCAGCAGTTCTGGGCAGGGTCTGGGTCAGCCCCAGCATTTT. It translates to CASSSGQGLGQPQHF. The rearrangement links TRBV27 to TRBJ1-5, with a possible D match to TRBD1 (5 bases). This CDR3 region has 15 residues. The V and J ends lost 4 bases and 6 bases respectively, with 16 bases between them. The germline V gene has CDR1 MNHEY and CDR2 SMNVEV (reference sequence).